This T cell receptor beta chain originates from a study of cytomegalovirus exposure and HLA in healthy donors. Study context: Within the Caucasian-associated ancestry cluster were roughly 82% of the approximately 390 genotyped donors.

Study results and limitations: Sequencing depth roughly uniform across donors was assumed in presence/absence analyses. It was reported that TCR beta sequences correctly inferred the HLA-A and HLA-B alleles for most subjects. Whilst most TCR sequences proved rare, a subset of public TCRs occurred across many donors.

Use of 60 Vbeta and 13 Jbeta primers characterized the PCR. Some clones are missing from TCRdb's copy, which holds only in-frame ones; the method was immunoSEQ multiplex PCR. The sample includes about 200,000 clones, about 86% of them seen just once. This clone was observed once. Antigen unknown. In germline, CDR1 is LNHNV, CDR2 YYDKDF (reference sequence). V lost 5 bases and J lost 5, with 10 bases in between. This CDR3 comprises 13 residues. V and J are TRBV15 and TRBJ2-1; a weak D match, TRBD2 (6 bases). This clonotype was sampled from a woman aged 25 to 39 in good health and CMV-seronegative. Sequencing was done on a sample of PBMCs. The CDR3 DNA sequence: TGTGCCACCAGCGGCTGGGGGGACAATGAGCAGTTCTTC. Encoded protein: CATSGWGDNEQFF.